A single sample is the source of the 31 T cell receptor beta chains below, sequenced in a study of patients and donors after allogeneic stem cell transplantation. MiXCR was run by TCRdb on the RT-PCR reads, yielding one entry per CDR3 protein. In the table there are 920,000 or so distinct CDR3 sequences, about a sixth of which are singletons. The material sequenced was blood, either unsorted or a sorted T cell fraction (not recorded which). The receptors originated from a human donor who was either an allogeneic HSCT recipient or a stem cell or donor lymphocyte infusion donor (not recorded which). It is not recorded whose cells these are; they may come from a transplant donor.

The rearrangement joins TRBV11-2 to TRBJ2-2; D is ambiguous. V lost 1 base and J 7 bases, leaving 7 bases between the germline ends. This CDR3 is built from 13 residues. Germline CDR1 reads SGHAT; CDR2 reads FQNNGV. CDR3: CASSLAPGGELFF. CDR3 bases: TGTGCCAGCAGCTTAGCACCGGGCGGGGAGCTGTTTTTT. The whole variable domain, remainder taken from reference TRBV11-2 and TRBJ2-2, is EAGVAQSPRYKIIEKRQSVAFWCNPISGHATLYWYQQILGQGPKLLIQFQNNGVVDDSQLPKDRFSAERLKGVDSTLKIQPAKLEDSAVYLCASSLAPGGELFFGEGSRLTVL.

This chain connects TRBV30 to TRBJ1-3; no clear D gene. The CDR3 is 14 amino acids. V shed 0 bases and J shed 0 bases, with 6 bases lying between them. Looked up from germline, CDR1 is GTSNPN and CDR2 is SVGIG (reference sequence). CDR3 nucleotide sequence: TGTGCCTGGAGTGTACAATTCTCTGGAAACACCATATATTTT. Translated, it gives CAWSVQFSGNTIYF.

This clonotype was picked up many times. For the CDR3, the DNA is TGCAGTGCTTCCCTTCCCGGGCCCCGGGGTGGGGAGCTGTTTTTT. This sequence encodes CSASLPGPRGGELFF. This chain joins TRBV20-1 and TRBJ2-2, with a tentative D call TRBD2 (5 bases). Germline V gene lookup returns CDR1 DFQATT and CDR2 SNEGSKA (reference sequence). Trimming removed 5 bases at V and 8 bases at J, with 21 bases between. The CDR3 contains 15 residues.

This clonotype was picked up many times. The chain is built from TRBV7-7 and TRBJ1-1, with no clear D. Trimming took 0 bases from V and 4 from J, leaving 6 bases between them. Germline assignment: CDR1 SSHAT and CDR2 FNYEAQ (reference sequence). There are 13 residues in the CDR3. DNA for the CDR3: TGTGCCAGCAGCTTAGCGTTGGGCACTGAAGCTTTCTTT. Encoded protein: CASSLALGTEAFF.

This rearrangement joins TRBV20-1 to TRBJ2-3; TRBD1 matches 9 bases. V dropped 5 bases and J dropped 11; count of bases not matched to a gene: 14. Germline loops: CDR1 DFQATT, CDR2 SNEGSKA (reference sequence). The CDR3 has 14 residues. The CDR3 loop reads CSASGTGKKMRQYF. As DNA, the CDR3 is TGCAGTGCTTCCGGGACAGGGAAAAAAATGAGGCAGTATTTT.

The chain joins TRBV20-1 to TRBJ1-2, with D uncertain. V lost 3 bases, J lost 4 bases, and 15 bases lay in between. Looked up from germline, CDR1 is DFQATT and CDR2 is SNEGSKA (reference sequence). CDR3 length equals 14 residues. CDR3 DNA: TGCAGTGCTAGCACTCGGACTGGAGGCTATGGCTACACCTTC. Amino acids: CSASTRTGGYGYTF.

Many counts were recorded for this clonotype. The J gene is TRBJ2-5, the V gene TRBV6-2 or TRBV6-3; TRBD1 matches 7 bases. V gave up 2 bases and J gave up 5 bases; unmatched junction bases: 8. The CDR3 has 15 amino acids. Germline V CDR1 and CDR2: MNHEY, SVGEGT. This CDR3 reads CASSYPRQGRETQYF. The CDR3 DNA sequence: TGTGCCAGCAGTTACCCCCGACAGGGTCGGGAGACCCAGTACTTC.

This chain connects TRBV20-1 to TRBJ1-5, with unresolved D. This CDR3 spans 15 amino acids. Per the germline V gene, CDR1 is DFQATT and CDR2 is SNEGSKA (reference sequence). Trimming cost V 0 bases and J 3 bases, with 12 bases left between them. In DNA, the CDR3 is TGCAGTGCTAGAGATCCGGGCGGACTCAATCAGCCCCAGCATTTT. Encoded protein: CSARDPGGLNQPQHF.

This clonotype occurred many times. The rearrangement joins TRBV6-1 to TRBJ2-1, with 7 bases fitting TRBD2. From germline, CDR1 is MNHNS and CDR2 SASEGT. The CDR3 contains 16 residues. J lost 0 bases, V lost 4 bases, and 6 bases had no gene match. The CDR3 here is CASSGASGSSYNEQFF. CDR3 sequence (DNA): TGTGCCAGCAGTGGGGCTAGCGGAAGCTCCTACAATGAGCAGTTCTTC.

This clonotype was observed a few times. The chain couples TRBV5-6 to TRBJ2-1, with D hard to call. V was shortened by 1 base and J by 10 bases, with 9 bases between the two germline ends. The V gene's germline CDR1 is SGHDT and CDR2 YYEEEE. CDR3 length: 12 residues. The CDR3 DNA follows: TGTGCCAGCAGCTTGTTTAGTGGAGAGCAGTTCTTC. Residues: CASSLFSGEQFF.

This clonotype was seen only a few times. The J gene is TRBJ1-1, the V gene TRBV7-2, with 7 bases fitting TRBD1. CDR3 length: 15 residues. Germline values: CDR1 SGHTA, CDR2 FQGNSA. Trimming took 4 bases from V and 5 from J; bases not matched to a gene: 10. Here the CDR3 reads CASSYPTGSGTEAFF. The CDR3 DNA reads as TGTGCCAGCAGCTACCCGACAGGGAGTGGTACTGAAGCTTTCTTT.

This clonotype was recorded a few times. The chain has TRBV6-2 or TRBV6-3 and TRBJ1-1; no definite D call. V was shortened by 10 bases and J by 0 bases, with 15 bases between the two germline ends. Germline CDR1 MNHEY, CDR2 SVGEGT. The CDR3 is made up of 14 amino acids. The DNA for the CDR3 is TGTGCCACCGGAAAGGATGCGATGAACACTGAAGCTTTCTTT. This translates into CATGKDAMNTEAFF.

This clonotype was seen more than once but under ten times. This chain joins TRBV4-1 and TRBJ2-1; 8 positions match TRBD2. Trimming cost V 4 bases and J 11 bases; bases outside gene matches: 4. The CDR3 covers 12 residues. Germline assignment: CDR1 MGHRA and CDR2 YSYEKL. Here the CDR3 DNA reads TGCGCCAGCAGCCGGGAGCGGGAGAAGCAGTTCTTC. It encodes CASSREREKQFF.

This clonotype was detected ten times or more. The V and J genes are TRBV12-3 or TRBV12-4 and TRBJ1-6; D ambiguous. The CDR3 runs 14 residues. Trimming cost V 7 bases and J 4 bases, with 11 bases left between them. This CDR3 reads CASTYGVYNSPLHF. The CDR3 DNA reads TGTGCCAGCACCTACGGGGTTTATAATTCACCCCTCCACTTT.

This clonotype was found a few times. The V call is TRBV20-1, the J call TRBJ2-7, with D possibly being TRBD2 (6 bases). The CDR3 totals 13 residues. The V end was cut by 0 bases, the J end by 3 bases, with 9 bases between. Germline V gives CDR1 DFQATT, CDR2 SNEGSKA (reference sequence). The CDR3 DNA reads TGCAGTGCTAGAGATCTGGGGGGCTACGAGCAGTACTTC. It yields the protein CSARDLGGYEQYF.

This rearrangement joins TRBV18 to TRBJ1-3, with 7 bases identical to TRBD1. The trim removed 8 bases at V and 5 bases at J, leaving 9 bases unmatched. This CDR3 region has 14 residues. Germline assignment: CDR1 KGHSH and CDR2 LQKENI. CDR3 DNA: TGTGCCAGCCAACCGGGACAGCACCGAAACACCATATATTTT. The encoded protein is CASQPGQHRNTIYF.

This clonotype came up many times. The J gene is TRBJ2-5, the V gene TRBV5-1; 7 bases are a match to TRBD1. V dropped 5 bases and J dropped 4; count of bases not matched to a gene: 8. The CDR3 is 14 amino acids. CDR1 is SGHRS and CDR2 is YFSETQ in the germline V gene. The DNA for the CDR3 is TGCGCCAGCAGGATTCGGGACAGCATAGAGACCCAGTACTTC. It encodes CASRIRDSIETQYF.

This clonotype was counted at least ten times. The V call is TRBV4-3, the J call TRBJ2-2, with a weak D call TRBD1 (6 bases). Per germline, CDR1 LGHNA and CDR2 YSLEER. The V and J ends lost 5 bases and 3 bases respectively, with 13 bases between them. The CDR3 is 15 amino acids. The chain's CDR3 is CASSVGDTYTGELFF. The CDR3 DNA is TGCGCCAGCAGCGTCGGGGACACCTACACCGGGGAGCTGTTTTTT.

The chain recombines TRBV11-2 with TRBJ1-3; no firm D call. Germline CDR1 SGHAT, CDR2 FQNNGV. Trimming shortened V by 7 bases and J by 4 bases, and 14 bases separated the two germline ends. The CDR3 sequence is 14 residues long. The CDR3 DNA reads as TGTGCCAGCACCGAAGGCGGCCTCGGAAACACCATATATTTT. Encoded protein: CASTEGGLGNTIYF. The full variable domain, in which reference TRBV11-2 and TRBJ1-3 provide the parts outside the CDR3, is EAGVAQSPRYKIIEKRQSVAFWCNPISGHATLYWYQQILGQGPKLLIQFQNNGVVDDSQLPKDRFSAERLKGVDSTLKIQPAKLEDSAVYLCASTEGGLGNTIYFGEGSWLTVV.

This chain joins TRBV3-1 and TRBJ2-1; 9 bases align to TRBD2. V shed 0 bases and J 6 bases; nucleotides not matched to a gene: 9. The CDR3 length is 17 residues. Per germline, CDR1 LGHDT and CDR2 YNNKEL (reference sequence). CDR3 nucleotides: TGTGCCAGCAGCCAAGATTGGCTAGCGGGGATGAGCAATGAGCAGTTCTTC. Translated: CASSQDWLAGMSNEQFF.

The CDR3 sequence is CASRGQARVYMVNEQFF. CDR3 nucleotide sequence: TGTGCCAGTAGGGGACAGGCTAGAGTCTACATGGTCAATGAGCAGTTCTTC. The rearrangement links TRBV19 to TRBJ2-1, with 8 positions matching TRBD1. The germline gives CDR1 LNHDA, CDR2 SQIVND (reference sequence). The CDR3 contains 17 residues. Germline trimming cut 6 bases from V and 6 bases from J; bases unmatched to any gene: 16.

The V call is TRBV18, the J call TRBJ2-7, with 8 bases aligning to TRBD2. Germline-derived CDR1 and CDR2 are KGHSH and LQKENI. V was pared by 8 bases and J by 3 bases, with 9 bases of the junction left unmatched. The CDR3 extends over 14 amino acids. CDR3 coding DNA: TGTGCCAGCACCACGGGGGGGGCTTACTACGAGCAGTACTTC. Translating gives CASTTGGAYYEQYF.

The gene calls are TRBV13 and TRBJ1-6; D is ambiguous. Germline V gives CDR1 PRHDT, CDR2 FYEKMQ (reference sequence). V was clipped by 5 bases and J by 0 bases, with 14 bases between them. CDR3 length: 17 amino acids. The DNA of the CDR3 is TGTGCCAGCAGCACCCGACGCCAGAGCTCCTATAATTCACCCCTCCACTTT. Translated: CASSTRRQSSYNSPLHF.

The sample holds a few counts of this clonotype. This sequence joins TRBV20-1 and TRBJ2-7, with D perhaps TRBD1 (6 bases). The CDR3 has 13 amino acids. Germline CDR1 DFQATT, CDR2 SNEGSKA (reference sequence). V lost 3 bases, J lost 0 bases, and 9 bases lay in between. CDR3 sequence (DNA): TGCAGTGCTAGTTACAGGGTCTCCTACGAGCAGTACTTC. As protein: CSASYRVSYEQYF.

This clonotype was observed a few times. The V call is TRBV5-1, the J call TRBJ2-5, with 12 bases aligning to TRBD2. This CDR3 is built from 15 residues. Trimming cost V 3 bases and J 1 base; bases outside gene matches: 1. Germline-derived CDR1 and CDR2 are SGHRS and YFSETQ. The chain's CDR3 is CASSWTSGVQETQYF. The DNA for the CDR3 is TGCGCCAGCAGCTGGACTAGCGGGGTCCAAGAGACCCAGTACTTC.

This clonotype was found a few times. This chain joins TRBV7-2 and TRBJ2-7; TRBD2 matches at 7 bases. Germline CDR1 SGHTA, CDR2 FQGNSA. Trimming removed 5 bases from V and 0 bases from J; junction bases left unmatched: 4. The CDR3 spans 14 residues. Here the CDR3 reads CASSRTSISYEQYF. CDR3 nucleotides: TGTGCCAGCAGCCGGACTAGTATCTCCTACGAGCAGTACTTC.

At least ten counts were recorded for this clonotype. The rearrangement joins TRBV15 to TRBJ2-1, with TRBD2 matching over 8 bases. This CDR3 spans 15 amino acids. The V gene end was trimmed by 0 bases and the J gene end by 2 bases; junction bases not matched to a gene: 0. The V gene's germline CDR1 is LNHNV and CDR2 YYDKDF (reference sequence). DNA for the CDR3: TGTGCCACCAGCAGAGAGGGACTAGCCTACAATGAGCAGTTCTTC. It codes for CATSREGLAYNEQFF.

This clonotype was counted only a few times. The V call is TRBV5-6, the J call TRBJ1-1, with D unclear. V was clipped by 3 bases and J by 10 bases, with 13 bases between them. The germline V gene encodes CDR1 SGHDT and CDR2 YYEEEE. The CDR3 has 12 amino acids. The chain's CDR3 is CASSCAQCRAFF. CDR3 nucleotides: TGTGCCAGCAGCTGCGCCCAGTGCCGAGCTTTCTTT. The complete variable domain, with remaining parts taken from reference TRBV5-6 and TRBJ1-1, reads DAGVTQSPTHLIKTRGQQVTLRCSPKSGHDTVSWYQQALGQGPQFIFQYYEEEERQRGNFPDRFSGHQFPNYSSELNVNALLLGDSALYLCASSCAQCRAFFGQGTRLTVV.

There are a few counts of this clonotype. J is TRBJ1-5 and V is TRBV20-1; 7 nucleotides match TRBD1. The length of the CDR3 is 15 residues. V was pared by 0 bases and J by 1 base, with 3 bases of the junction left unmatched. In germline, CDR1 is DFQATT, CDR2 SNEGSKA (reference sequence). CDR3 coding DNA: TGCAGTGCTAGAGATTTCAGGGGGAGCAATCAGCCCCAGCATTTT. Encoded protein: CSARDFRGSNQPQHF.

The rearrangement uses TRBV6-1 and TRBJ2-5, with D possibly being TRBD1 or TRBD2 (5 bases each). The germline V gene encodes CDR1 MNHNS and CDR2 SASEGT. The germline V and J ends were trimmed by 5 bases and 4 bases, with 14 bases remaining between them. This CDR3 is 14 amino acids long. CDR3 in amino acids: CASSPTGPPETQYF. Here the CDR3 DNA reads TGTGCCAGCAGTCCTACGGGGCCCCCAGAGACCCAGTACTTC.

This sequence joins TRBV4-1 and TRBJ1-5; TRBD1 aligns across 10 bases. The V and J ends lost 4 bases and 2 bases, in that order; junction bases with no gene match: 11. Germline V CDR1 and CDR2: MGHRA, YSYEKL. The CDR3 length is 18 residues. The CDR3 DNA reads as TGCGCCAGCAGCCCCACCAAAGGGGGGACAGGGGGCAATCAGCCCCAGCATTTT. It encodes CASSPTKGGTGGNQPQHF.